The 20 T cell receptor beta chains in this list originate from one sample, sequenced in a study of cytomegalovirus exposure and HLA in healthy donors. PCR employed 60 Vbeta and 13 Jbeta primers. This table comes from immunoSEQ multiplex PCR, and its TCRdb copy is limited to in-frame clones, with some not included. The sample has approximately 150,000 clones; around 77% are singletons. The sample was PBMCs. Source of these receptors: a woman aged 25 to 45 in good health and CMV-seronegative.

In its sample, this clone was seen once. The chain employs TRBV4-3 and TRBJ1-1, with D possibly matching TRBD1 (6 bases). Trimming stripped 1 base from V and 1 base from J, with 10 bases between. CDR1 LGHNA and CDR2 YSLEER come from the germline V gene. This CDR3 is built from 15 residues. The CDR3 here is CASSQGQDRNTEAFF. The CDR3 nucleotides read TGCGCCAGCAGCCAAGGGCAGGACAGGAACACTGAAGCTTTCTTT.

The chain is built from TRBV10-3 and TRBJ1-5, with 8 bases aligning to TRBD1. This CDR3 spans 15 amino acids. The germline CDR1 and CDR2 sequences are ENHRY and SYGVKD. The V and J ends lost 6 bases and 0 bases, in that order; junction bases with no gene match: 4. CDR3 residues: CAISPGTGSNQPQHF. The CDR3, as DNA: TGTGCCATCAGCCCGGGGACAGGTAGCAATCAGCCCCAGCATTTT.

This rearrangement joins TRBV5-4 to TRBJ1-1, with D possibly matching TRBD1 (5 bases). Trimming removed 0 bases at V and 3 bases at J, with 9 bases between. The CDR3 spans 14 residues. Germline CDR1 SGHNT, CDR2 YYREEE (reference sequence). The CDR3 DNA is TGTGCCAGCAGCTTGGGGGGGAGGGACACTGAAGCTTTCTTT. It is translated as CASSLGGRDTEAFF.

The J gene is TRBJ2-5, the V gene TRBV5-4, with D possibly matching TRBD2 (7 bases). Trimming left V 0 bases short and J 5 bases short, with 14 bases between. CDR1 is SGHNT, CDR2 YYREEE, per germline (reference sequence). The CDR3 extends over 15 amino acids. The CDR3 nucleotides are TGTGCCAGCAGCTTGGGGGGGGGCGCCGGGGAGACCCAGTACTTC. Translated, it gives CASSLGGGAGETQYF.

Turning to this clone: A read error may produce the germline difference seen at one junction end. The rearrangement joins TRBV5-6 to TRBJ2-1; TRBD2 might be the D (5 bases). CDR1 and CDR2 (germline): SGHDT, YYEEEE. CDR3 size: 16 residues. CDR3 DNA: TGTGCCGGCAGCTTGGCCCCGGGATGGTCCTACAATGAGCAGTTCTTC. It codes for CAGSLAPGWSYNEQFF.

A few counts support this clone. This rearrangement joins TRBV7-9 to TRBJ2-2; TRBD2 might be the D (6 bases). The CDR3 has 14 residues. The germline CDR1 and CDR2 sequences are SEHNR and FQNEAQ (reference sequence). V gave up 2 bases and J gave up 6 bases, with 10 bases separating them. Here the CDR3 reads CASSLRRDAGELFF. The CDR3 DNA is TGTGCCAGCAGCTTACGGCGGGACGCCGGGGAGCTGTTTTTT.

The sample holds a few counts of this clone. This sequence joins TRBV4-2 and TRBJ1-1, with a possible D match to TRBD1 (5 bases). Per germline, CDR1 LGHNA and CDR2 YNFKEQ. V was trimmed by 1 base and J by 1 base, leaving 10 bases between them. The CDR3 has 15 amino acids. The CDR3 reads CASSQAGGWNTEAFF. CDR3 DNA sequence: TGTGCCAGCAGCCAAGCGGGGGGTTGGAACACTGAAGCTTTCTTT.

The chain recombines TRBV6-6 with TRBJ1-6; maybe TRBD1 (5 bases). V lost 0 bases and J 7 bases, leaving 13 bases between the germline ends. The CDR3 is 16 residues long. Germline V lookup: CDR1 MNHNY, CDR2 SVGAGI (reference sequence). The CDR3 loop is CASSYSGGDENSPLHF. The CDR3 nucleotides are TGTGCCAGCAGTTACTCGGGGGGAGACGAAAATTCACCCCTCCACTTT.

The chain couples TRBV27 to TRBJ1-2; 7 bases fit TRBD1. The V segment lost 2 bases and the J segment 2 bases; nucleotides outside the gene matches: 5. In germline, CDR1 is MNHEY, CDR2 SMNVEV (reference sequence). The CDR3 is made up of 15 amino acids. The CDR3 DNA is TGTGCCAGCAGTTTAGCAATGACAGGGAACTATGGCTACACCTTC. The encoded protein is CASSLAMTGNYGYTF.

The chain carries TRBV7-9 and TRBJ2-1, with TRBD2 as a possible D gene (6 bases). Germline lookup yields CDR1 SEHNR and CDR2 FQNEAQ (reference sequence). The CDR3 is made up of 14 amino acids. The V end was cut by 5 bases, the J end by 7 bases, with 15 bases between. The CDR3 sequence is CASSQAGLGNEQFF. In nucleotides, the CDR3 is TGTGCCAGCAGCCAAGCGGGTTTAGGTAATGAGCAGTTCTTC.

This clone came up once. The V call is TRBV4-1, the J call TRBJ2-1, with 14 bases that match TRBD2. This CDR3 comprises 15 residues. Germline lookup yields CDR1 MGHRA and CDR2 YSYEKL. Trimming cost V 8 bases and J 8 bases; bases outside gene matches: 8. The CDR3 nucleotides read TGCGCCAGCCAACTGGGGACTAGCGGGGGTTATGAGCAGTTCTTC. Translated: CASQLGTSGGYEQFF.

This clone has only a few counts. The V gene is TRBV6-6, the J gene TRBJ2-1; D call uncertain. V lost 3 bases, J lost 9 bases, and 9 bases lay in between. Germline lookup yields CDR1 MNHNY and CDR2 SVGAGI (reference sequence). The length of the CDR3 is 12 residues. The CDR3 loop is CASSYMTGEQFF. For the CDR3, the DNA is TGTGCCAGCAGTTATATGACGGGTGAGCAGTTCTTC.

The sample holds one count of this clone. The J gene is TRBJ2-5, the V gene TRBV6-1; weak D call: TRBD1 (5 bases). Trimming removed 2 bases at V and 2 bases at J, with 12 bases between. Per the germline V gene, CDR1 is MNHNS and CDR2 is SASEGT. CDR3 length: 15 amino acids. The CDR3 protein is CASSEFRGRQETQYF. The CDR3, as DNA: TGTGCCAGCAGTGAATTTAGGGGTCGGCAAGAGACCCAGTACTTC.

The CDR3 protein is CASSRGGNTEAFF. In DNA, the CDR3 is TGTGCCAGCAGCAGGGGGGGGAACACTGAAGCTTTCTTT. The rearrangement links TRBV7-3 to TRBJ1-1; a possible D gene is TRBD1 (6 bases). V lost 5 bases and J lost 1, with 8 bases in between. The length of the CDR3 is 13 residues. Germline CDR1 is SGHTA and CDR2 is FQGTGA.

The chain carries TRBV2 and TRBJ2-1, with 10 nucleotides matching TRBD2. Germline CDR1 and CDR2: SNHLY and FYNNEI. There are 16 residues in the CDR3. Trimming at V came to 9 bases and at J to 9 bases, leaving 17 bases not matched to a gene. CDR3 coding DNA: TGTGCCAGTACCCTTCACGGGGGGACTAGCGTGGGTGAGCAGTTCTTC. Translation gives CASTLHGGTSVGEQFF.

V usage is TRBV7-2 and J usage is TRBJ2-7, with 11 bases aligning to TRBD1. CDR3 length: 15 amino acids. The J segment lost 5 bases and the V segment lost 2 bases, leaving 5 bases of the junction unmatched. The V gene's germline CDR1 is SGHTA and CDR2 FQGNSA. The CDR3 DNA follows: TGTGCCAGCAGCTTAACTGGACAGGGGGCCCACGAGCAGTACTTC. It yields the protein CASSLTGQGAHEQYF. The complete variable domain, with remaining parts taken from reference TRBV7-2 and TRBJ2-7, reads GAGVSQSPSNKVTEKGKDVELRCDPISGHTALYWYRQSLGQGLEFLIYFQGNSAPDKSGLPSDRFSAERTGGSVSTLTIQRTQQEDSAVYLCASSLTGQGAHEQYFGPGTRLTVT.

The V and J genes are TRBV30 and TRBJ1-1; D gene ambiguous. Trimming stripped 0 bases from V and 8 bases from J, with 7 bases between. CDR3 size: 11 residues. Germline V CDR1 and CDR2: GTSNPN, SVGIG (reference sequence). CDR3 sequence reads: CAWSVLGEAFF. DNA of the CDR3: TGTGCCTGGAGTGTACTAGGCGAAGCTTTCTTT. The full variable domain, its missing parts supplied by reference TRBV30 and TRBJ1-1, is SQTIHQWPATLVQPVGSPLSLECTVEGTSNPNLYWYRQAAGRGLQLLFYSVGIGQISSEVPQNLSASRPQDRQFILSSKKLLLSDSGFYLCAWSVLGEAFFGQGTRLTVV.

The chain has TRBV27 and TRBJ1-2, with a possible D match to TRBD1 (5 bases). V was pared by 5 bases and J by 4 bases, with 20 bases between. CDR3 length: 16 amino acids. The V gene's germline CDR1 is MNHEY and CDR2 SMNVEV (reference sequence). CDR3 sequence (DNA): TGTGCCAGCAGTATCTCCAAGTCGGGGGGTCGCTATGGCTACACCTTC. As protein: CASSISKSGGRYGYTF.

The V call is TRBV30, the J call TRBJ2-2; D may be TRBD2 (6 bases). Germline V gene data show CDR1 as GTSNPN and CDR2 as SVGIG (reference sequence). The CDR3 extends over 13 amino acids. V lost 3 bases and J lost 6, with 11 bases in between. The CDR3 coding sequence is TGTGCCTGGAGCGCCAGGGAGGCCGGGGAGCTGTTTTTT. Translation gives CAWSAREAGELFF.

The rearrangement joins TRBV11-3 to TRBJ2-1; D possibly corresponds to TRBD2 (5 bases). CDR1 is SGHNT and CDR2 is YENEEA in the germline V gene. V lost 3 bases and J lost 0, with 12 bases in between. The CDR3 is 16 residues long. This CDR3 reads CASSFGGGGSYNEQFF. CDR3 nucleotides: TGTGCCAGCAGCTTTGGCGGAGGTGGCTCCTACAATGAGCAGTTCTTC.